Below are 32 T cell receptor beta chains sequenced from a single sample in a study of CD8 T cells in ankylosing spondylitis. TCRdb processed the 5' RACE reads anew with MiXCR; each CDR3 protein has one entry. The repertoire holds under 250,000 distinct CDR3 sequences, approximately 24% seen once, with about 7% in the top ten. The sequencing sample was made of blood, either unsorted or a sorted T cell fraction (not recorded which). These receptor sequences come from a male donor with ankylosing spondylitis or in good health (not recorded which).

This chain uses TRBV25-1 with TRBJ2-7; D might be TRBD1 (6 bases). Germline V gene sequence: CDR1 MGHDK, CDR2 SYGVNS. V was clipped by 2 bases and J by 7 bases, with 12 bases between them. The length of the CDR3 is 13 residues. The CDR3 bases are TGTGCCAGCAGTGAAAACAGGGTTGAGGAGCAGTACTTC. It yields the protein CASSENRVEEQYF.

This clonotype appeared a few times. The rearrangement uses TRBV29-1 and TRBJ2-1; D gene ambiguous. This CDR3 has 15 amino acids. CDR1 is SQVTM and CDR2 is ANQGSEA in the germline V gene. The ends were cut back, 1 base at V and 0 bases at J, with 10 bases in the middle. The CDR3 sequence: CSVEGSAISYNEQFF. CDR3 in DNA: TGCAGCGTTGAAGGGTCGGCTATCTCCTACAATGAGCAGTTCTTC.

The V gene is TRBV20-1, the J gene TRBJ2-7, with 8 bases aligning to TRBD2. The V and J ends lost 5 bases and 6 bases, in that order; junction bases with no gene match: 12. The CDR3 has 14 amino acids. Germline CDR1 DFQATT, CDR2 SNEGSKA (reference sequence). CDR3 coding DNA: TGCAGTGCTGGACTTAGCGGGAAAAGGCGCGAGCAGTACTTC. Encoded protein: CSAGLSGKRREQYF.

Only a few counts were recorded for this clonotype. The V and J genes are TRBV29-1 and TRBJ2-1; 13 nucleotides agree with TRBD2. V gave up 6 bases and J gave up 9 bases; unmatched junction bases: 11. CDR1 is SQVTM, CDR2 ANQGSEA, per germline. The CDR3 spans 15 residues. The CDR3 region is CSVRPGTSGNGEQFF. The CDR3, as DNA: TGCAGCGTAAGACCGGGGACTAGCGGGAACGGTGAGCAGTTCTTC.

The rearrangement joins TRBV3-1 to TRBJ2-7; a possible D gene is TRBD1 (6 bases). The CDR3 runs to 16 residues. CDR1 LGHDT and CDR2 YNNKEL come from the germline V gene (reference sequence). Trimming cost V 1 base and J 0 bases, with 13 bases left between them. The CDR3 sequence: CASSQVRQGNSYEQYF. The CDR3 nucleotides read TGTGCCAGCAGCCAAGTTCGGCAGGGGAACTCCTACGAGCAGTACTTC.

This clonotype was observed a few times. CDR3 coding DNA: TGTGCCAGTAGTCTTCGGGACAGAAGGACCGGGGAGCTGTTTTTT. It codes for CASSLRDRRTGELFF. The J gene is TRBJ2-2, the V gene TRBV19, with 7 nucleotides matching TRBD1. With 5 bases clipped from V and 5 bases from J, the junction kept 8 bases outside the gene matches. This CDR3 comprises 15 residues. The germline CDR1 and CDR2 sequences are LNHDA and SQIVND (reference sequence).

This clonotype appeared a few times. The gene calls are TRBV24-1 and TRBJ1-5; maybe TRBD1 (5 bases). Germline V gene data show CDR1 as KGHDR and CDR2 as SFDVKD. The CDR3 consists of 14 residues. V gave up 9 bases and J gave up 2 bases, with 13 bases separating them. CDR3 in amino acids: CATVGDYGNQPQHF. The CDR3 bases are TGTGCCACCGTAGGGGATTATGGCAATCAGCCCCAGCATTTT.

This clonotype was recorded at least ten times. The chain links TRBV12-3 or TRBV12-4 to TRBJ1-4; D uncertain. CDR3 length equals 13 residues. V was cut by 8 bases and J by 0 bases, with 7 bases left in between. The CDR3 sequence is CASGVTTNEKLFF. CDR3 bases: TGTGCCAGCGGGGTGACAACTAATGAAAAACTGTTTTTT.

The sample holds many counts of this clonotype. The chain couples TRBV18 to TRBJ2-4, with D possibly matching TRBD1 (5 bases). Germline CDR1 reads KGHSH; CDR2 reads LQKENI. CDR3 length: 16 amino acids. Trimming cost V 1 base and J 3 bases, with 13 bases left between them. CDR3 in amino acids: CASSPQIGAGKNIQYF. The CDR3 coding sequence is TGTGCCAGCTCACCACAAATAGGGGCCGGCAAAAACATTCAGTACTTC.

There are many counts of this clonotype. The V gene is TRBV6-2 or TRBV6-3, the J gene TRBJ2-1; no reliable D call. CDR3 length: 12 residues. V lost 6 bases to trimming and J lost 14 bases, with 17 bases between them. CDR1 MNHEY and CDR2 SVGEGT come from the germline V gene. The CDR3 nucleotides read TGTGCCAGCAGCCCATCAAGAACCACCGAGTTCTTC. It translates to CASSPSRTTEFF.

This clonotype has more than one count but fewer than ten. The V call is TRBV20-1, the J call TRBJ1-5, with D possibly TRBD1 on 5 matching bases. The CDR3 has 12 residues. Looked up from germline, CDR1 is DFQATT and CDR2 is SNEGSKA (reference sequence). Trimming removed 7 bases from V and 5 bases from J, with 12 bases in between. CDR3 nucleotide sequence: TGCAGTGATCGGGGCGGCGATCAGCCCCAGCATTTT. Residues: CSDRGGDQPQHF.

In this sample, this clonotype turned up many times. The chain combines TRBV5-1 with TRBJ2-2, with D unclear. The CDR3 loop spans 16 amino acids. Germline CDR1 and CDR2: SGHRS and YFSETQ. V lost 4 bases and J lost 6, with 19 bases in between. CDR3 amino acids: CASSQTSGGVAGELFF. Written as DNA, the CDR3 is TGCGCCAGCAGCCAGACCTCGGGCGGAGTGGCCGGGGAGCTGTTTTTT.

The chain combines TRBV29-1 with TRBJ2-5; maybe TRBD1 (6 bases). This CDR3 is 14 amino acids long. Germline V lookup: CDR1 SQVTM, CDR2 ANQGSEA. Trimming stripped 7 bases from V and 5 bases from J, with 20 bases between. DNA of the CDR3: TGCAGCGGCATACAGGGTCTCCGTCGGGAGACCCAGTACTTC. It encodes CSGIQGLRRETQYF. Using reference TRBV29-1 and TRBJ2-5 for the parts outside the CDR3, the full variable domain is SAVISQKPSRDICQRGTSLTIQCQVDSQVTMMFWYRQQPGQSLTLIATANQGSEATYESGFVIDKFPISRPNLTFSTLTVSNMSPEDSSIYLCSGIQGLRRETQYFGPGTRLLVL.

Ten or more counts support this clonotype. The chain employs TRBV20-1 and TRBJ2-6, with unresolved D. V was clipped by 3 bases and J by 4 bases, with 4 bases between them. The CDR3 sequence is 12 residues long. The germline CDR1 and CDR2 sequences are DFQATT and SNEGSKA (reference sequence). CDR3 bases: TGCAGTGCTAGGGGAGGGGCCAACGTCCTGACTTTC. Protein sequence: CSARGGANVLTF.

The V and J genes are TRBV24-1 and TRBJ2-3; a possible D gene is TRBD1 (6 bases). Trimming cost V 5 bases and J 2 bases, with 13 bases left between them. The CDR3 length is 15 residues. The V gene's germline CDR1 is KGHDR and CDR2 SFDVKD. CDR3 DNA: TGTGCCACCAGTGGTCCCGGGACACCCACAGATACGCAGTATTTT. Amino acid sequence: CATSGPGTPTDTQYF.

This clonotype has a handful of counts. The chain employs TRBV12-3 or TRBV12-4 and TRBJ1-6; D not certain. V was trimmed by 3 bases and J by 9 bases, leaving 6 bases between them. The CDR3 totals 12 residues. As DNA, the CDR3 is TGTGCCAGCAGTTTGTGGGGTTCACCCCTCCACTTT. Translation gives CASSLWGSPLHF.

This clonotype was detected many times. The rearrangement links TRBV7-9 to TRBJ2-5; D ambiguous. V lost 0 bases, J lost 2 bases, and 7 bases lay in between. CDR1 and CDR2 from the germline V gene are SEHNR and FQNEAQ (reference sequence). The CDR3 sequence is 14 residues long. CDR3 nucleotide sequence: TGTGCCAGCAGCTTAGCAGCAGAGCAAGAGACCCAGTACTTC. Its translation is CASSLAAEQETQYF.

The sample holds a few counts of this clonotype. The J gene is TRBJ2-1, the V gene TRBV29-1; 11 nucleotides align to TRBD2. V lost 3 bases and J lost 8; bases outside the gene matches: 6. The CDR3 contains 14 residues. Germline V gives CDR1 SQVTM, CDR2 ANQGSEA. Here the CDR3 DNA reads TGCAGCGTTGATTCTACTAGCGGGAGCGATGAGCAGTTCTTC. Translation: CSVDSTSGSDEQFF.

The rearrangement joins TRBV4-2 to TRBJ1-5, with D possibly TRBD1 on 5 matching bases. CDR3 size: 16 residues. Germline V gene sequence: CDR1 LGHNA, CDR2 YNFKEQ. V was pared by 0 bases and J by 3 bases, with 12 bases between. This CDR3 reads CASSQDPVGPNQPQHF. CDR3 nucleotide sequence: TGTGCCAGCAGCCAAGATCCAGTGGGGCCCAATCAGCCCCAGCATTTT.

This clonotype was found many times. The rearrangement uses TRBV4-1 and TRBJ2-5; possible D gene TRBD1, 5 bases. The CDR3 contains 15 residues. V was pared by 6 bases and J by 2 bases, with 16 bases between. Germline V CDR1 and CDR2: MGHRA, YSYEKL. The CDR3 reads CASSHEIQVQETQYF. DNA for the CDR3: TGCGCCAGCAGTCATGAAATACAGGTTCAAGAGACCCAGTACTTC.

At least ten counts were recorded for this clonotype. The chain carries TRBV29-1 and TRBJ2-1; D perhaps matches TRBD2 (5 bases). Germline lookup yields CDR1 SQVTM and CDR2 ANQGSEA. Trimming pared 3 bases from V and 6 bases from J, leaving 6 bases between. CDR3 length equals 11 residues. CDR3 DNA: TGCAGCGTTGACCGGGGCAATGAGCAGTTCTTC. Amino acid sequence: CSVDRGNEQFF.

This clonotype was detected ten times or more. The rearrangement links TRBV27 to TRBJ2-1; TRBD2 matches at 10 bases. V lost 1 base and J lost 3; bases outside the gene matches: 3. This CDR3 contains 16 residues. Germline CDR1 MNHEY, CDR2 SMNVEV (reference sequence). CDR3 nucleotides: TGTGCCAGCAGTTTATGGGCTAGCGGGAGCTACAATGAGCAGTTCTTC. This gives the protein CASSLWASGSYNEQFF.

This clonotype was picked up a small number of times. As DNA, the CDR3 is TGCAGTGCCAACAGGGGAGGGGAGACCCAGTACTTC. This sequence encodes CSANRGGETQYF. The chain links TRBV20-1 to TRBJ2-5, with D tentatively TRBD1 or TRBD2 (7 bases each). Between the trimmed V and J ends, which lost 6 bases and 5 bases, there was a span of 13 bases. The CDR3 is made up of 12 amino acids. CDR1 is DFQATT and CDR2 is SNEGSKA in the germline V gene (reference sequence).

The chain recombines TRBV29-1 with TRBJ2-7; TRBD2 is a possible D gene (5 bases). This CDR3 comprises 15 residues. CDR1 is SQVTM and CDR2 is ANQGSEA in the germline V gene. Trimming pared 4 bases from V and 2 bases from J, leaving 18 bases between. The CDR3 is CSVAPLATVPYEQYF. Written as DNA, the CDR3 is TGCAGCGTTGCCCCTTTAGCGACCGTCCCCTACGAGCAGTACTTC.

In regard to this clonotype: A read error may explain this, as a much larger clone is one base away. This chain joins TRBV6-1 and TRBJ2-7, with 7 bases matching TRBD2. CDR1 MNHNS and CDR2 SASEGT come from the germline V gene. The CDR3 sequence is 13 residues long. Trimming at V came to 5 bases and at J to 2 bases, leaving 3 bases not matched to a gene. The CDR3 spells CASSLAETYEQYF. Here the CDR3 DNA reads TGTGCCAGCAGTCTAGCGGAAACCTACGAGCAGTACTTC.

This clonotype was seen repeatedly, ten times or more. The V gene is TRBV5-1, the J gene TRBJ1-4; D call uncertain. Per the germline V gene, CDR1 is SGHRS and CDR2 is YFSETQ. This CDR3 has 13 residues. V lost 6 bases, J lost 6 bases, and 12 bases lay in between. The chain's CDR3 is CASKRKRDEKLFF. The CDR3 region has the DNA TGCGCCAGCAAACGCAAGAGGGATGAAAAACTGTTTTTT.

This clonotype has a count of ten or more. The chain combines TRBV5-1 with TRBJ2-3, with a weak D call TRBD1 (6 bases). V was shortened by 2 bases and J by 4 bases, with 14 bases between the two germline ends. CDR1 and CDR2 (germline): SGHRS, YFSETQ. The CDR3 runs 15 residues. The CDR3 nucleotides read TGCGCCAGCAGCTTAATGTCAGCAGGGGCAGATACGCAGTATTTT. Residues: CASSLMSAGADTQYF.

The chain links TRBV29-1 to TRBJ2-7; possibly TRBD1 for D (6 bases). Germline V gene data show CDR1 as SQVTM and CDR2 as ANQGSEA. The V gene lost 2 bases and the J gene lost 5 bases, with 10 bases spanning the gap. CDR3 size: 12 residues. The CDR3 DNA reads TGCAGCGTTGAATCTAACAGGGACGAGCAGTACTTC. Translation: CSVESNRDEQYF.

This clonotype was seen at least ten times. V gene TRBV15 combines with J gene TRBJ1-2, with 8 bases lining up with TRBD1. V lost 5 bases and J lost 8; bases outside the gene matches: 10. Germline V gene data show CDR1 as LNHNV and CDR2 as YYDKDF (reference sequence). The CDR3 is made up of 14 amino acids. CDR3 residues: CATSPGQVYGGYTF. In nucleotides, the CDR3 is TGTGCCACCAGCCCGGGACAGGTCTATGGAGGCTACACCTTC.

This clonotype was recorded many times. The chain joins TRBV6-5 to TRBJ1-6; 7 bases line up with TRBD1. V was clipped by 2 bases and J by 7 bases; unmatched bases: 8. The CDR3 length is 16 residues. Looked up from germline, CDR1 is MNHEY and CDR2 is SVGAGI. The CDR3 here is CASSYGFRGQNSPLHF. CDR3 sequence (DNA): TGTGCCAGCAGTTACGGGTTTAGGGGGCAGAATTCACCCCTCCACTTT.

The chain carries TRBV29-1 and TRBJ2-1; 9 positions match TRBD2. The V and J ends lost 7 bases and 4 bases, in that order; junction bases with no gene match: 5. Germline V CDR1 and CDR2: SQVTM, ANQGSEA. This CDR3 is 13 amino acids long. CDR3: CSGRTSAYNEQFF. CDR3 DNA sequence: TGCAGCGGGAGGACTAGCGCTTACAATGAGCAGTTCTTC.

This clonotype has at least ten counts. V gene TRBV29-1 combines with J gene TRBJ2-5; D is unclear. Trimming took off 3 bases at V and 1 base at J, with 9 bases between the two ends. Germline lookup yields CDR1 SQVTM and CDR2 ANQGSEA. This CDR3 contains 13 residues. CDR3 sequence reads: CSVDGQVQETQYF. CDR3 nucleotide sequence: TGCAGCGTTGACGGGCAGGTCCAAGAGACCCAGTACTTC.